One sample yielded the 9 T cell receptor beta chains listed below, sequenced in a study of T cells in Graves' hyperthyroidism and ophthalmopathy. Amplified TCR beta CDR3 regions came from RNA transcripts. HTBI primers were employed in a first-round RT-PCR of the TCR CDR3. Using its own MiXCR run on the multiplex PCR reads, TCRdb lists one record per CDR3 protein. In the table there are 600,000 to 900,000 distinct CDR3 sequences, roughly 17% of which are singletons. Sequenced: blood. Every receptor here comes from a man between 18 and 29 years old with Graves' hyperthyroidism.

CDR3 loop: CATSDSGLAGGPQDTQYF. CDR3 DNA: TGTGCCACCAGTGATTCGGGACTAGCGGGAGGGCCCCAAGATACGCAGTATTTT. The J gene is TRBJ2-3, the V gene TRBV24-1; 16 bases line up with TRBD2. The CDR3 has 18 residues. Trimming took 2 bases from V and 5 from J; bases not matched to a gene: 6. The germline CDR1 and CDR2 sequences are KGHDR and SFDVKD.

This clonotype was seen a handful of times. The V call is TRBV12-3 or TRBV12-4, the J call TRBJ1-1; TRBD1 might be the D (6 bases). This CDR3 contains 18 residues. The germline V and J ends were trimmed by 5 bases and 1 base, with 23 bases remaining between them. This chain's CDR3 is CASSRGQSLLIGNTEAFF. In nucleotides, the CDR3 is TGTGCCAGCAGTCGGGGGCAGAGTCTCCTTATTGGGAACACTGAAGCTTTCTTT.

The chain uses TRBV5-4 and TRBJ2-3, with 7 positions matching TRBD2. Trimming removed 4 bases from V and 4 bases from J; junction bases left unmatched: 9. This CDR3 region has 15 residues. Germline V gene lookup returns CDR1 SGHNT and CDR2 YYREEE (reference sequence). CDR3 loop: CASSPTRLASDTQYF. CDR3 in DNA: TGTGCCAGCAGCCCCACTCGACTAGCTTCAGATACGCAGTATTTT.

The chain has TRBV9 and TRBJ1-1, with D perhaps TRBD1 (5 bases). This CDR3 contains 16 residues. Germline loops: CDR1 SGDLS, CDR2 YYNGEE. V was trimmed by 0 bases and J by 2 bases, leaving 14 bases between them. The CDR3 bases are TGTGCCAGCAGCGTAGGTGGGCGGGGGGAAAACACTGAAGCTTTCTTT. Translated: CASSVGGRGENTEAFF.

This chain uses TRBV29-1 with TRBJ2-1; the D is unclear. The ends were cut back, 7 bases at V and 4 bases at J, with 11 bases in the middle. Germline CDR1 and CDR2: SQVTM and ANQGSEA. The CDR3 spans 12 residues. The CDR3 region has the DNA TGCAGCGAAGCCACTGAATACAATGAGCAGTTCTTC. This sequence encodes CSEATEYNEQFF.

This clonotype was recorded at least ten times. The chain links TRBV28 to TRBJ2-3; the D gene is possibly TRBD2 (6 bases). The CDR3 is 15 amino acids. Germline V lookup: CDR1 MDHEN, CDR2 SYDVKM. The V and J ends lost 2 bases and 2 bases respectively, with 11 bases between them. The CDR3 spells CASSLSSGPTDTQYF. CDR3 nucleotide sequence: TGTGCCAGCAGTTTAAGTAGCGGACCCACAGATACGCAGTATTTT. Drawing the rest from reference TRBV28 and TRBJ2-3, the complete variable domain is DVKVTQSSRYLVKRTGEKVFLECVQDMDHENMFWYRQDPGLGLRLIYFSYDVKMKEKGDIPEGYSVSREKKERFSLILESASTNQTSMYLCASSLSSGPTDTQYFGPGTRLTVL.

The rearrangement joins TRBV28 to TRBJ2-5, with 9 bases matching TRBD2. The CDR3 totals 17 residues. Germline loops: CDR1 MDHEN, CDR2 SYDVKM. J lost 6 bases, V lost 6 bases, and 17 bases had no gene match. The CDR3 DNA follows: TGTGCCAGCAGAATACCCGGGGGGGCTAGCGGGAAACAGACCCAGTACTTC. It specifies CASRIPGGASGKQTQYF.

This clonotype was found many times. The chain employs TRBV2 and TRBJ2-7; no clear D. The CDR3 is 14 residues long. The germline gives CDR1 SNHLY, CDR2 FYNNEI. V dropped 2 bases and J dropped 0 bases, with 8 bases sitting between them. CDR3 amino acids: CASSEPVSSYEQYF. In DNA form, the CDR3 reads TGTGCCAGCAGTGAACCGGTTAGCTCCTACGAGCAGTACTTC.

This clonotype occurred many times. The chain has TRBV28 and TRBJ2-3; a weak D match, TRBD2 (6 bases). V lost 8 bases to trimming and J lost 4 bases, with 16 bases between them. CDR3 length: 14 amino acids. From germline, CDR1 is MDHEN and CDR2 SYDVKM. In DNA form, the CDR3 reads TGTGCCAGCTCGGCGGGAAGGAGGGCAGATACGCAGTATTTT. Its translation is CASSAGRRADTQYF.